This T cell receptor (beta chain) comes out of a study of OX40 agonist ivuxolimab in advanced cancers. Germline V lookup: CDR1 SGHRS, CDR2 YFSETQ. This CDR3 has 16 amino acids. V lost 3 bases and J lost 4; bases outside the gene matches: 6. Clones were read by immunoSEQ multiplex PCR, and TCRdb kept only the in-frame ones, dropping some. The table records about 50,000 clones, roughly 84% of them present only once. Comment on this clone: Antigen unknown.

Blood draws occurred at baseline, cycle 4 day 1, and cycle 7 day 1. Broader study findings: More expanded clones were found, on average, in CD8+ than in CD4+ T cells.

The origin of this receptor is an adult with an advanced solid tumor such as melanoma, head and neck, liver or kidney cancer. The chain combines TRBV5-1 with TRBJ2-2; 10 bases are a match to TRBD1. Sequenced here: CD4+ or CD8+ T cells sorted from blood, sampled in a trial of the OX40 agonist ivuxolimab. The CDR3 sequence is CASSWRGQGGTGELFF. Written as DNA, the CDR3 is TGCGCCAGCAGCTGGCGAGGACAGGGGGGCACCGGGGAGCTGTTTTTT.